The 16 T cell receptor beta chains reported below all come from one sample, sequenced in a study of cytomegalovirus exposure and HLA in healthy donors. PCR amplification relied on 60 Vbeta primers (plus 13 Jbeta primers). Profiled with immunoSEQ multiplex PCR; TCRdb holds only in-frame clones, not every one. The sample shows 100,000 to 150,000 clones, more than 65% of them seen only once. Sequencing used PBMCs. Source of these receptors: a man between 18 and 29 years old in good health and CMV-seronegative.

In nucleotides, the CDR3 is TGCGCCAGCAGCACGGGACTAGCGGGGGGTCTGAGCACAGATACGCAGTATTTT. Its translation is CASSTGLAGGLSTDTQYF. The chain couples TRBV5-1 to TRBJ2-3, with 15 bases matching TRBD2. In germline, CDR1 is SGHRS, CDR2 YFSETQ. V dropped 4 bases and J dropped 0; count of bases not matched to a gene: 6. The CDR3 is 18 amino acids.

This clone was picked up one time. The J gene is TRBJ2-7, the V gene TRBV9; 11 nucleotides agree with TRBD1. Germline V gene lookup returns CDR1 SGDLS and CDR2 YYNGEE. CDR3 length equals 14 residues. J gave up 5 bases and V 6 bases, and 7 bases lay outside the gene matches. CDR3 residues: CASIRGQGAHEQYF. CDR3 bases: TGTGCCAGCATTCGAGGACAGGGGGCTCACGAGCAGTACTTC. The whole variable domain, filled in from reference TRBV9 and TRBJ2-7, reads DSGVTQTPKHLITATGQRVTLRCSPRSGDLSVYWYQQSLDQGLQFLIQYYNGEERAKGNILERFSAQQFPDLHSELNLSSLELGDSALYFCASIRGQGAHEQYFGPGTRLTVT.

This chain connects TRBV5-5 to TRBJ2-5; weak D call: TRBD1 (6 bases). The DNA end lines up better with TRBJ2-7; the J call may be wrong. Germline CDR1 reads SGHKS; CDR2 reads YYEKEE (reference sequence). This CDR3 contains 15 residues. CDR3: CASSRTATTYYEQYF. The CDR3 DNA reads TGTGCCAGCAGCCGGACAGCTACGACCTACTACGAGCAGTACTTC.

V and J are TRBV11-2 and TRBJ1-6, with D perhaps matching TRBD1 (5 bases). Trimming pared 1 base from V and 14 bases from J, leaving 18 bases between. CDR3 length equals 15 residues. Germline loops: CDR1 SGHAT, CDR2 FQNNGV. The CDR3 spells CASSLGDSPAGALHF. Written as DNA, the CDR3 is TGTGCCAGCAGCTTAGGGGACTCCCCGGCGGGGGCCCTCCACTTT.

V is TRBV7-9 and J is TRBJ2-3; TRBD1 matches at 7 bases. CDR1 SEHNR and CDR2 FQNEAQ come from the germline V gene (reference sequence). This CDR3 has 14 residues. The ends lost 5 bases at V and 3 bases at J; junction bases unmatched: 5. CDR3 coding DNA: TGTGCCAGCAGCCGGGACAGCGATACAGATACGCAGTATTTT. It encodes CASSRDSDTDTQYF.

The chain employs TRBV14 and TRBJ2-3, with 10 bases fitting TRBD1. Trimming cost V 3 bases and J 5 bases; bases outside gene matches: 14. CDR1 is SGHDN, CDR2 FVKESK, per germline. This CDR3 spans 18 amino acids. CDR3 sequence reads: CASSQHQAGTGVRDTQYF. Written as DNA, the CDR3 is TGTGCCAGCAGCCAGCATCAAGCCGGGACAGGGGTCAGAGATACGCAGTATTTT.

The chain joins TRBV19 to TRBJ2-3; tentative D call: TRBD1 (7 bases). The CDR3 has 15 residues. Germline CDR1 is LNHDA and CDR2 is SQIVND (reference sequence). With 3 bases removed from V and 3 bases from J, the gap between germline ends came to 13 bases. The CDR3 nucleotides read TGTGCCAGTAGTATCGGAGGGGGCTTTACAGATACGCAGTATTTT. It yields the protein CASSIGGGFTDTQYF. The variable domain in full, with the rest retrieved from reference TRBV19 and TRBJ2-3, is DGGITQSPKYLFRKEGQNVTLSCEQNLNHDAMYWYRQDPGQGLRLIYYSQIVNDFQKGDIAEGYSVSREKKESFPLTVTSAQKNPTAFYLCASSIGGGFTDTQYFGPGTRLTVL.

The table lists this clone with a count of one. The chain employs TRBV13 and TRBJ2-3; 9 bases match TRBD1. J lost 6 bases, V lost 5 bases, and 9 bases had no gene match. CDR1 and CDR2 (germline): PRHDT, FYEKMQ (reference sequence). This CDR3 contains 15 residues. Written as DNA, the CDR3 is TGTGCCAGCAGCGGCCGCGGACAGGGGAGGGATACGCAGTATTTT. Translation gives CASSGRGQGRDTQYF.

The CDR3 sequence: CASSQDWAGVSTEAFF. As DNA, the CDR3 is TGCGCCAGCAGCCAAGATTGGGCAGGGGTGAGCACTGAAGCTTTCTTT. This chain uses TRBV4-3 with TRBJ1-1; tentatively, D is TRBD1 (6 bases). The CDR3 runs 16 residues. The ends were cut back, 0 bases at V and 4 bases at J, with 15 bases in the middle. Germline V gene lookup returns CDR1 LGHNA and CDR2 YSLEER.

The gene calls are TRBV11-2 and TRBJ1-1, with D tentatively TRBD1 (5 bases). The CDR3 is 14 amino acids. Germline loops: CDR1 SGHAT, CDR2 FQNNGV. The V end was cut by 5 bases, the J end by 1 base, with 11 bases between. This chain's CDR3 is CASSPPDKNTEAFF. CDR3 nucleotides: TGTGCCAGCAGCCCACCGGACAAGAACACTGAAGCTTTCTTT.

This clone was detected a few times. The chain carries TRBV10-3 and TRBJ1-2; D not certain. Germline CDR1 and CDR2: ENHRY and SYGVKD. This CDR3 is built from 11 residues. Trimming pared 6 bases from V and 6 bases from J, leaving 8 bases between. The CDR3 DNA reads TGTGCCATCAGCCCGGGAAATGGCTACACCTTC. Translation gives CAISPGNGYTF.

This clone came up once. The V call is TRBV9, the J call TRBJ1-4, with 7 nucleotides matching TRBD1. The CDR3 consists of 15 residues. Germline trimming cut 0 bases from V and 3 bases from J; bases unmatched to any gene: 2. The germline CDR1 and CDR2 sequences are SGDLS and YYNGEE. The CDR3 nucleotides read TGTGCCAGCAGCGTAGACAGGGGATCTAATGAAAAACTGTTTTTT. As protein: CASSVDRGSNEKLFF.

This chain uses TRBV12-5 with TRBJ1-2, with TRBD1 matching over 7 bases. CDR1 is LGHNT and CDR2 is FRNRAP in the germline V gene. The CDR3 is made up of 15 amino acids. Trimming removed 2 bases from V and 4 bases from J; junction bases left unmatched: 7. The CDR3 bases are TGTGCTAGTGGTTTGATAGGGGGCCTAGGCTATGGCTACACCTTC. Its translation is CASGLIGGLGYGYTF. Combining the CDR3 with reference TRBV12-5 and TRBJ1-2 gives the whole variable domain DARVTQTPRHKVTEMGQEVTMRCQPILGHNTVFWYRQTMMQGLELLAYFRNRAPLDDSGMPKDRFSAEMPDATLATLKIQPSEPRDSAVYFCASGLIGGLGYGYTFGSGTRLTVV.

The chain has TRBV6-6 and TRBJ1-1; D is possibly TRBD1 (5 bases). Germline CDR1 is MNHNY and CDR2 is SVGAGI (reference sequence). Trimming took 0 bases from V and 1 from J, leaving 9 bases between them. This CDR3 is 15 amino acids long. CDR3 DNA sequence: TGTGCCAGCAGTTACTCACAGGCATCGAACACTGAAGCTTTCTTT. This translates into CASSYSQASNTEAFF.

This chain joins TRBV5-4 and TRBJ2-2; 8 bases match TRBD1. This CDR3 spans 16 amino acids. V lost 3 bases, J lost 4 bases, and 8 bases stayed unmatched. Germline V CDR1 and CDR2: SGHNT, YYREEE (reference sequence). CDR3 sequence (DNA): TGTGCCAGCAGCTCCTTTGGACAGGGTGGCACCGGGGAGCTGTTTTTT. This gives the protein CASSSFGQGGTGELFF.

The chain's CDR3 is CASSFGGGGGYTDTQYF. The CDR3 bases are TGTGCCAGCAGCTTTGGAGGAGGGGGCGGTTACACAGATACGCAGTATTTT. The chain couples TRBV7-9 to TRBJ2-3; tentatively, D is TRBD1 (7 bases). The CDR3 is 17 residues long. The V end was cut by 3 bases, the J end by 2 bases, with 18 bases between. The V gene's germline CDR1 is SEHNR and CDR2 FQNEAQ (reference sequence).